This T cell receptor beta chain was retrieved from a study of response to subunit inactivated influenza vaccine. The CDR3 covers 15 residues. Per the germline V gene, CDR1 is SGHVS and CDR2 is FQNEAQ. The V and J ends lost 7 bases and 3 bases, in that order; junction bases with no gene match: 11. The study's findings and limits: With each seasonal influenza vaccination, the authors suggested, few new T cells are recruited.

This clonotype showed up many times. The antigen remains unidentified. TCRdb reprocessed the RT-PCR reads via MiXCR and lists one record per CDR3 protein. The sample holds just under 250,000 distinct CDR3 sequences; 9.5% to 15% are singletons and the top ten take more than 7%. The sequence was obtained from a man in his forties or fifties who received an inactivated influenza vaccine. This specimen was non-naive T cells sorted from PBMCs, taken 14 to 15 days before vaccination. This chain uses TRBV7-8 with TRBJ2-7; 8 bases align to TRBD2. The CDR3: CASTMTPGGLYEQYF. The CDR3 DNA reads as TGTGCCAGCACTATGACCCCGGGGGGGCTCTACGAGCAGTACTTC.